The subject of this entry is one T cell receptor beta chain. Its cognate antigen is unknown. The data derive from a study of cytomegalovirus exposure and HLA in healthy donors. Study outcomes and limitations: Accurate prediction of most subjects' HLA-A and HLA-B alleles from TCR beta sequences was reported.

The CDR3 spans 15 residues. Germline CDR1 MNHNS, CDR2 SASEGT. V shed 6 bases and J 2 bases; nucleotides not matched to a gene: 9. The PCR employed 60 Vbeta primers together with 13 Jbeta primers. Profiling relied on immunoSEQ multiplex PCR, and the TCRdb table lists in-frame clones only, not all of them. The sample has fewer than 150,000 clones, over 15% seen once. The specimen was PBMCs. The chain has TRBV6-1 and TRBJ2-7; 8 nucleotides agree with TRBD2. The origin of this receptor is a woman under 30 in good health and CMV-seronegative. DNA of the CDR3: TGTGCCAGCAGCATCAAAACGGGGGGGCCCTACGAGCAGTACTTC. Translating it yields CASSIKTGGPYEQYF.